The clone carrying this T cell receptor beta chain came up many times. Antigen unknown. This entry belongs to a study of T cells in Graves' hyperthyroidism and ophthalmopathy. This CDR3 contains 14 residues. Germline V gene lookup returns CDR1 MDHEN and CDR2 SYDVKM. Deletions cut 7 bases from V and 4 bases from J, with 16 bases between. General study findings and limits: Most thyroid clonotypes expanded above 0.001 were also detected in blood.

Amplified TCR beta CDR3 regions came from RNA transcripts. Using the HTBI primer set, a first-round RT-PCR was run on the TCR CDR3. MiXCR, applied by TCRdb to the multiplex PCR reads, yields one record per CDR3 protein. The repertoire holds around 400,000 distinct CDR3 sequences, with about 16% as singletons. The TCR was taken from a woman aged 55-69 years with Graves' ophthalmopathy. V usage is TRBV28 and J usage is TRBJ1-2; a possible D gene is TRBD1 (6 bases). Sequenced input: blood. For the CDR3, the DNA is TGTGCCAGCACCTCACTGGACAGCCTCTATGGCTACACCTTC. As protein: CASTSLDSLYGYTF.